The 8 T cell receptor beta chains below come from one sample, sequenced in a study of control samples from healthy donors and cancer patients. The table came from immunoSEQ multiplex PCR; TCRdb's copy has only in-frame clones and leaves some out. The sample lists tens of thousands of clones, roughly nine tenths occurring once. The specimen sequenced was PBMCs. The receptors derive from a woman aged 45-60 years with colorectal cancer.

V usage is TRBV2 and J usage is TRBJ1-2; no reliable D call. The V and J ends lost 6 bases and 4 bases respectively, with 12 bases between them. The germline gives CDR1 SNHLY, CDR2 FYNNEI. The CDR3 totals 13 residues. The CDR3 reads CASRVDQVYGYTF. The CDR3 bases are TGTGCCAGCAGGGTAGACCAAGTCTATGGCTACACCTTC. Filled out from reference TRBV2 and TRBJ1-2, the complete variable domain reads EPEVTQTPSHQVTQMGQEVILRCVPISNHLYFYWYRQILGQKVEFLVSFYNNEISEKSEIFDDQFSVERPDGSNFTLKIRSTKLEDSAMYFCASRVDQVYGYTFGSGTRLTVV.

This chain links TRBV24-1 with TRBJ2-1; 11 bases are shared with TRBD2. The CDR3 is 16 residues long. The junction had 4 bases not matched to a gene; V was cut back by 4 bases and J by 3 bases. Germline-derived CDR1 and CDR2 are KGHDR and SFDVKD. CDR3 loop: CATSDHGLAGYNEQFF. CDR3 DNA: TGTGCCACCAGTGACCATGGACTAGCGGGCTACAATGAGCAGTTCTTC.

CDR3 protein: CAWRGQGEAFF. CDR3 nucleotides: TGTGCCTGGAGAGGACAGGGGGAAGCTTTCTTT. The chain carries TRBV30 and TRBJ1-1; 9 bases agree with TRBD1. J gave up 8 bases and V 3 bases, and 1 base lay outside the gene matches. CDR3 size: 11 residues. The germline V gene encodes CDR1 GTSNPN and CDR2 SVGIG (reference sequence). Combining the CDR3 with reference TRBV30 and TRBJ1-1 gives the whole variable domain SQTIHQWPATLVQPVGSPLSLECTVEGTSNPNLYWYRQAAGRGLQLLFYSVGIGQISSEVPQNLSASRPQDRQFILSSKKLLLSDSGFYLCAWRGQGEAFFGQGTRLTVV.

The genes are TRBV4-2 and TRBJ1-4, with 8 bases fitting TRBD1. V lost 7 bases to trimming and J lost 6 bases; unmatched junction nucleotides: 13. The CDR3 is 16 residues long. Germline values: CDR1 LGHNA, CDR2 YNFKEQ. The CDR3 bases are TGTGCCAGCACTACAGTCCAGGGGGCTGGCGATGAAAAACTGTTTTTT. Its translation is CASTTVQGAGDEKLFF.

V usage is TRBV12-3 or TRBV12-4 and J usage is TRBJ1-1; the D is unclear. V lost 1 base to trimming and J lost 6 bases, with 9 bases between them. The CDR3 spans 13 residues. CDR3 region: CASSLGGAPEAFF. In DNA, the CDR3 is TGTGCCAGCAGTTTAGGGGGAGCCCCTGAAGCTTTCTTT.

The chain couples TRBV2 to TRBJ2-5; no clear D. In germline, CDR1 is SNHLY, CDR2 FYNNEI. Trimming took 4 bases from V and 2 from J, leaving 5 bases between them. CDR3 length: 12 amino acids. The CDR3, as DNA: TGTGCCAGCAGTGTGGGGCAAGAGACCCAGTACTTC. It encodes CASSVGQETQYF.

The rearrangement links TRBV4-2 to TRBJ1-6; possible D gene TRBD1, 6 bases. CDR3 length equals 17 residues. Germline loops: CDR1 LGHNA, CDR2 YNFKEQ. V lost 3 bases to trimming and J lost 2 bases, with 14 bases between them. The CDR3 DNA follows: TGTGCCAGCAGCCACCGGGAGGGGGACGCCTATAATTCACCCCTCCACTTT. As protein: CASSHREGDAYNSPLHF.

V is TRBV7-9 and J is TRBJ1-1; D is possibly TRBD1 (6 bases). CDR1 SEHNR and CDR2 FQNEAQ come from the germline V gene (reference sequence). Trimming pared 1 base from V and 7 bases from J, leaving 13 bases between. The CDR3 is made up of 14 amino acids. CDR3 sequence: CASSLGQGKSEAFF. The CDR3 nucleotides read TGTGCCAGCAGCTTAGGGCAGGGGAAAAGTGAAGCTTTCTTT.